A selection of T cell receptor beta chains follows, all from one sample in a study of T cell responses to AZD1222 COVID-19 vaccine. The protocol was immunoSEQ multiplex PCR, while the TCRdb copy is restricted to in-frame clones and leaves out a portion. Of some 110,000 clones in the sample, almost 95% are singletons; the top ten hold 1.6%. The material sequenced was peripheral blood, taken 28 days after the second AZD1222 dose. These receptor sequences come from an adult who received the AZD1222 COVID-19 vaccine. The CDR3 runs from the conserved cysteine through the conserved F or W. The D gene is left open where the match is weak.

CDR3 DNA,CDR3 protein,D gene,J gene,V gene
TGTGCCAGCAGCTTAGCAGGGGGCCCGATGAATGAGCAGTTCTTC,CASSLAGGPMNEQFF,TRBD1,TRBJ2-1,TRBV7-2
TGTGCCAGCAGCCCAGGAACAGGAATCTCGAACACTGAAGCTTTCTTT,CASSPGTGISNTEAFF,.,TRBJ1-1,TRBV7-3
TGTGCCTGGAGTGTACCCACTAGCGGGACCTACACAGATACGCAGTATTTT,CAWSVPTSGTYTDTQYF,TRBD2,TRBJ2-3,TRBV30
TGCAGTGCTAGCAAAGTTATTGAAGCTTTCTTT,CSASKVIEAFF,.,TRBJ1-1,TRBV20-1
TGTGCCAGCAGTTCTCAAGCGGGCCGCACAGATACGCAGTATTTT,CASSSQAGRTDTQYF,.,TRBJ2-3,TRBV27
TGTGCCACCTCAACGGGACTAGCGGACACCGGGGAGCTGTTTTTT,CATSTGLADTGELFF,TRBD2,TRBJ2-2,TRBV24-1
TGTGCCAGCAGCTCTGATCTTACACGGTCTGGAAACACCATATATTTT,CASSSDLTRSGNTIYF,.,TRBJ1-3,TRBV5-4
TGTGCCAGCAGTGTGGGGTCACCCCTCCACTTT,CASSVGSPLHF,.,TRBJ1-6,TRBV28
TGTGCCAGCAGTTTAACCCGACAGGGGGCACATGGCTACACCTTC,CASSLTRQGAHGYTF,TRBD1,TRBJ1-2,TRBV28
TGTGCCAGCAGCGGTTACCGGGACCGAGACAACTACGAGCAGTACTTC,CASSGYRDRDNYEQYF,.,TRBJ2-7,TRBV7-9
TGTGCCAGCAGCGTAGAAGCGGGAGGGTTAGATACGCAGTATTTT,CASSVEAGGLDTQYF,TRBD2,TRBJ2-3,TRBV9
TGTGCCAGCTCACCACCGTTAGGGGCATCCGGGGAGCTGTTTTTT,CASSPPLGASGELFF,.,TRBJ2-2,TRBV18
TGTGCCTGGAGTGTACTTAACAATGAGCAGTTCTTC,CAWSVLNNEQFF,.,TRBJ2-1,TRBV30
TGCGCCAGCAGCTTGGGGGCTGGAGGGGCCAGCAATCAGCCCCAGCATTTT,CASSLGAGGASNQPQHF,.,TRBJ1-5,TRBV5-1
TGTGCCTGCCCGGGGACGAACACTGAAGCTTTCTTT,CACPGTNTEAFF,.,TRBJ1-1,TRBV30
TGTGCCAGCACCCAAACAGGGGGCGGTTCACCCCTCCACTTT,CASTQTGGGSPLHF,TRBD1,TRBJ1-6,TRBV6-5
TGTGCCAGCAGCACGGACAGGGCTAATGGCTACACCTTC,CASSTDRANGYTF,TRBD1,TRBJ1-2,TRBV7-2